This is a list of T cell receptor beta chains from one sample in a study of cytomegalovirus exposure and HLA in healthy donors. Only in-frame clones appear in the TCRdb table, and some are missing; sequencing was by immunoSEQ multiplex PCR. The table has about 100,000 clones, over 75% seen once. The sample taken for sequencing was PBMCs. These receptors came from a young woman in good health and CMV-seropositive. CDR3s include the opening cysteine and the closing phenylalanine or tryptophan. The D gene is left open where the match is weak. Only part of the rows carry a size: once, few, many, or a class if the clone is expanded.

>13|TRBV30|TRBD1|once|TRBJ1-4
TGTGCCAGCCTGACAGGGGGTGGTGAAAAACTGTTTTTT
CASLTGGGEKLFF
>15|TRBV30|TRBD1|-|TRBJ2-2
TGTGCCTGGAGTCCCGGGACAGGGGGTGGCGGGGAGCTGTTTTTT
CAWSPGTGGGGELFF
>14|TRBV28|TRBD1|few|TRBJ1-1
TGTGCCAGCAGCCAGATGACAGGGAGGACTGAAGCTTTCTTT
CASSQMTGRTEAFF
>14|TRBV6-5|-|-|TRBJ2-7
TGTGCCAGCAGTACGCGGGGCGGGCCGGCCGTACCGTACTTC
CASSTRGGPAVPYF
>16|TRBV6-6|TRBD2|-|TRBJ2-7
TGTGCCAGCACAAACGGGGGGGCCGGAGCAATCTACGAGCAGTACTTC
CASTNGGAGAIYEQYF
>15|TRBV28|TRBD1|-|TRBJ2-6
TGTGCCAGCAGAGTACAGGGGACTGGGGCCAACGTCCTGACTTTC
CASRVQGTGANVLTF
>12|TRBV6-5|-|few|TRBJ2-7
TGTGCCACCTCACAGGGATCCCACGAGCAGTACTTC
CATSQGSHEQYF
>16|TRBV5-5|TRBD2|medium-sized|TRBJ2-1
TGTGCCAGCAGCTTACCGACGGGACTAGGTTACAATGAGCAGTTCTTC
CASSLPTGLGYNEQFF
>15|TRBV28|TRBD2|-|TRBJ2-2
TGTGCCAGCGCGGGGGTGAGAGTGAACACCGGGGAGCTGTTTTTT
CASAGVRVNTGELFF
>15|TRBV6-1|TRBD2|few|TRBJ2-5
TGTGCCAGCAGTGAAGGTGGGAGGGCCTTTGAGACCCAGTACTTC
CASSEGGRAFETQYF
>14|TRBV28|TRBD1|-|TRBJ1-2
TGTGCCAGCAGTTTCCTCCGGGACAGGGCGGGCTACACCTTC
CASSFLRDRAGYTF
>15|TRBV9|TRBD1|-|TRBJ1-2
TGTGCCAGCAGCCCCCGGACAGGGTTTGACTATGGCTACACCTTC
CASSPRTGFDYGYTF
>16|TRBV28|-|once|TRBJ2-4
TGTGCCAGCAGTTTAGGAGGGGTGCTAGCCAAAAACATTCAGTACTTC
CASSLGGVLAKNIQYF
>16|TRBV5-1|TRBD1|-|TRBJ2-7
TGCGCCAGCAGCCTCAACCCCCGGGACAGGGCCTACGAGCAGTACTTC
CASSLNPRDRAYEQYF
>13|TRBV7-9|-|once|TRBJ2-4
TGTGCCAGCAGCCCCCGCGAGCATGGCATTCAGTACTTC
CASSPREHGIQYF
>14|TRBV11-2|TRBD1|few|TRBJ1-2
TGTGCCAGCAGCTTAGAACGGGACAGGATAGTCTACACCTTC
CASSLERDRIVYTF
>16|TRBV10-1|TRBD2|-|TRBJ2-1
TGCGCCAGCAGTGTTTCCCGGACTAGCGGGAGTGGGGAGCAGTTCTTC
CASSVSRTSGSGEQFF
>14|TRBV5-1|TRBD1|-|TRBJ1-1
TGCGCCAGCAGCCTCAGGGGGATCGGCACTGAAGCTTTCTTT
CASSLRGIGTEAFF
>15|TRBV6-5|TRBD2|-|TRBJ2-1
TGTGCCAGCAGTCGTAGCGGGAGCTCCTACAATGAGCAGTTCTTC
CASSRSGSSYNEQFF
>14|TRBV29-1|TRBD1|-|TRBJ1-2
TGCAGCGTTGAAGCGACAGGGTCTAGTGTTGGCTACACCTTC
CSVEATGSSVGYTF
>14|TRBV27|TRBD2|-|TRBJ2-2
TGTGCCAGCAGTTTGGCTAGCGGGATGTGGGAGCTGTTTTTT
CASSLASGMWELFF
>12|TRBV4-1|-|few|TRBJ1-1
TGCGCCAGCAGCCAAGACAACCGGGGAGCTTTCTTT
CASSQDNRGAFF
>15|TRBV2|-|-|TRBJ1-1
TGTGCCAGCAGCCTAATAGGGGGGGGAAACACTGAAGCTTTCTTT
CASSLIGGGNTEAFF
>15|TRBV11-2|TRBD2|-|TRBJ2-7
TGTGCCAGCAGCTCTACTAGCGGGAGAACGCACGAGCAGTACTTC
CASSSTSGRTHEQYF
>12|TRBV12-5|-|-|TRBJ2-7
TGTGCTAGTGGTTTTGGACTCTACGAGCAGTACTTC
CASGFGLYEQYF
>16|TRBV27|TRBD2|-|TRBJ2-3
TGTGCCAGCAGTTCGCTAGCGGGAGCTAGCACAGATACGCAGTATTTT
CASSSLAGASTDTQYF
>11|TRBV7-8|TRBD1|few|TRBJ1-3
TGTGCCAGCAGCTACGGGACAGCCACATATTTT
CASSYGTATYF
>13|TRBV7-3|-|-|TRBJ2-5
TGTGCCAGCAGCTCCGGGGGCCAAGAGACCCAGTACTTC
CASSSGGQETQYF
>14|TRBV7-9|TRBD2|-|TRBJ2-1
TGTGCCAGCTCCCGACTAGCGGGGTACAATGAGCAGTTCTTC
CASSRLAGYNEQFF
>18|TRBV7-6|TRBD1|-|TRBJ1-1
TGTGCCAGCAGCCCCCCAATAGCTGCGACAGGGCTAAACACTGAAGCTTTCTTT
CASSPPIAATGLNTEAFF
>10|TRBV29-1|-|-|TRBJ2-1
TGCAGCGGGGACATCTATGAGCAGTTCTTC
CSGDIYEQFF
>17|TRBV5-1|-|-|TRBJ2-2
TGCGCCAGCAGCTTGGAGTACGTGGGAGGTGGCACCGGGGAGCTGTTTTTT
CASSLEYVGGGTGELFF
>17|TRBV27|TRBD2|-|TRBJ2-2
TGTGCCAGCAGTTTACCACAGGGCGCCGGGAGGGCCGGGGAGCTGTTTTTT
CASSLPQGAGRAGELFF
>15|TRBV6-1|-|once|TRBJ2-5
TGTGCCAGCCAGGGACAACCGTGGGGCGAAGAGACCCAGTACTTC
CASQGQPWGEETQYF
>12|TRBV7-9|-|-|TRBJ1-1
TGTGCCAGCAGCCCTTTGAACACTGAAGCTTTCTTT
CASSPLNTEAFF
>14|TRBV30|-|-|TRBJ2-7
TGTGCCTGGAGTAGTGCTAGCGTGTCCTACGAGCAGTACTTC
CAWSSASVSYEQYF
>16|TRBV2|-|-|TRBJ1-6
TGTGCCAGCAGTGTGGGGGTCGCAGGGAGGAACTCACCCCTCCACTTT
CASSVGVAGRNSPLHF
>15|TRBV6-5|TRBD1|once|TRBJ2-1
TGTGCCAGCAGTAATACCGGGACAGGGGGCAGTGAGCAGTTCTTC
CASSNTGTGGSEQFF
>16|TRBV5-1|-|-|TRBJ1-1
TGCGCCAGCAGCTTGTGGGGGCAGTTGGCGAACACTGAAGCTTTCTTT
CASSLWGQLANTEAFF
>15|TRBV2|TRBD1|-|TRBJ1-1
TGTGCCAGCAGTGATAGGGGACAGTCAGTGGCTGAAGCTTTCTTT
CASSDRGQSVAEAFF
>14|TRBV4-1|-|few|TRBJ1-4
TGCGCCAGCAGCCAAGGTATCACGGAGGGAAAACTGTTTTTT
CASSQGITEGKLFF
>14|TRBV5-1|-|-|TRBJ2-7
TGCGCCAGCAGCAGGTTAGCGGAAACCCCCGCGCAGTACTTC
CASSRLAETPAQYF
>16|TRBV7-6|TRBD2|-|TRBJ2-5
TGTGCCAGCAGCGCCCGACTAGCGGGAGCTAAAGAGACCCAGTACTTC
CASSARLAGAKETQYF
>15|TRBV5-1|TRBD2|-|TRBJ2-7
TGCGCCAGCAGCTTGGGACTAGCGGTAAACTACGAGCAGTACTTC
CASSLGLAVNYEQYF
>13|TRBV6-1|-|-|TRBJ2-7
TGTGCCAGCATACTATCAGGGGGGTACGAGCAGTACTTC
CASILSGGYEQYF
>15|TRBV10-3|-|-|TRBJ2-2
TGTGCCATCAGTGAGCGGACTTCGAACACCGGGGAGCTGTTTTTT
CAISERTSNTGELFF
>13|TRBV29-1|-|-|TRBJ1-2
TGCAGCGTGAGCACCGGGACAAAATATGGCTACACCTTC
CSVSTGTKYGYTF
>16|TRBV27|TRBD1|-|TRBJ2-5
TGTGCCAGCAGTTTATATGGGACAGGGAGGAAAGAGACCCAGTACTTC
CASSLYGTGRKETQYF
>15|TRBV28|-|-|TRBJ2-7
TGTGCCAGCAGTTTTGGGGAACAGGGAGCCAACGAGCAGTACTTC
CASSFGEQGANEQYF
>15|TRBV5-5|TRBD1|-|TRBJ2-3
TGTGCCAGCAGTTTTGGGACAGGGGACACAGATACGCAGTATTTT
CASSFGTGDTDTQYF
>16|TRBV4-1|-|-|TRBJ1-4
TGCGCCAGCAGCCAATCTACCTCGGCAACTAATGAAAAACTGTTTTTT
CASSQSTSATNEKLFF
>15|TRBV5-6|TRBD2|-|TRBJ2-7
TGTGCCAGCAGCCAAGAGACTAGCGGGAGAATCGAGCAGTACTTC
CASSQETSGRIEQYF